The 23 T cell receptor beta chains below were found in one sample sequenced in a study of untreated major depressive disorder. Their antigens are not known. Whole-study results and caveats: Compared with controls, depressed patients showed more TRBV05-01 (Vbeta 5.1) usage in CD4+ T cells.

Sequenced by immunoSEQ multiplex PCR; TCRdb stores in-frame clones only, minus some. The repertoire has around 23,000 clones, roughly nine tenths of them found once; the top ten carry 0.72%. The sample comprised CD4+ T cells from PBMCs. The receptors here all came from a young woman with major depressive disorder.

V is TRBV6-4 and J is TRBJ2-2; D remains ambiguous. This CDR3 contains 11 residues. Per germline, CDR1 MRHNA and CDR2 SNTAGT. V lost 7 bases, J lost 5 bases, and 5 bases lay in between. The DNA for the CDR3 is TGTGCCAGCACCACGACCGGGGAGCTGTTTTTT. As protein: CASTTTGELFF.

This chain uses TRBV4-1 with TRBJ1-2; TRBD1 aligns across 9 bases. V shed 0 bases, J shed 4 bases, and the junction held 6 bases outside the gene matches. Germline V lookup: CDR1 MGHRA, CDR2 YSYEKL. This CDR3 contains 16 residues. The CDR3 protein is CASSQEGQGRVYGYTF. DNA for the CDR3: TGCGCCAGCAGCCAAGAGGGACAGGGACGAGTCTATGGCTACACCTTC.

The chain combines TRBV5-8 with TRBJ2-7; D is unresolved. CDR3 length: 11 amino acids. Trimming stripped 4 bases from V and 5 bases from J, with 7 bases between. Germline loops: CDR1 SGHTS, CDR2 YDEGEE. In nucleotides, the CDR3 is TGTGCCAGCAGCCCCCTACACGAGCAGTACTTC. Translated, it gives CASSPLHEQYF.

In nucleotides, the CDR3 is TGTGCCAGCAGTCAGGGGGCGGAAGGCTATGGCTACACCTTC. This translates into CASSQGAEGYGYTF. The genes are TRBV6-1 and TRBJ1-2; the match to TRBD1 covers 8 bases. Per germline, CDR1 MNHNS and CDR2 SASEGT. The CDR3 extends over 14 amino acids. V was pared by 5 bases and J by 4 bases, with 6 bases of the junction left unmatched.

The chain joins TRBV27 to TRBJ1-3; no definite D call. The CDR3 sequence is 14 residues long. CDR1 and CDR2 (germline): MNHEY, SMNVEV (reference sequence). V lost 2 bases to trimming and J lost 4 bases, with 9 bases between them. The CDR3 coding sequence is TGTGCCAGCAGTTTAAAGCCCTTAGGAAACACCATATATTTT. It specifies CASSLKPLGNTIYF.

The chain uses TRBV6-1 and TRBJ1-5; 10 bases map to TRBD1. The CDR3 totals 19 residues. V lost 0 bases to trimming and J lost 0 bases; unmatched junction nucleotides: 8. From germline, CDR1 is MNHNS and CDR2 SASEGT. The CDR3 loop reads CASSEAGQGGRNSNQPQHF. DNA for the CDR3: TGTGCCAGCAGTGAAGCAGGACAGGGGGGCAGGAATAGCAATCAGCCCCAGCATTTT.

This rearrangement joins TRBV27 to TRBJ2-2; D gene uncertain. The V gene's germline CDR1 is MNHEY and CDR2 SMNVEV (reference sequence). V lost 2 bases and J 6 bases, leaving 13 bases between the germline ends. The CDR3 is 15 amino acids. CDR3 loop: CASSLRPQVPGELFF. The CDR3 DNA sequence: TGTGCCAGCAGTTTACGACCCCAGGTACCCGGGGAGCTGTTTTTT.

This clone came up a few times. This rearrangement joins TRBV7-9 to TRBJ1-1, with a tentative D call TRBD1 (5 bases). The length of the CDR3 is 13 residues. V was pared by 6 bases and J by 10 bases, with 18 bases between. Germline CDR1 reads SEHNR; CDR2 reads FQNEAQ (reference sequence). This CDR3 reads CASSPEPGRSAFF. The CDR3 coding sequence is TGTGCCAGCAGTCCGGAACCGGGACGATCAGCTTTCTTT.

This rearrangement joins TRBV5-4 to TRBJ2-5; the D gene is possibly TRBD1 (7 bases). The CDR3 contains 15 residues. V lost 2 bases and J lost 3, with 14 bases in between. Germline lookup yields CDR1 SGHNT and CDR2 YYREEE (reference sequence). CDR3 bases: TGTGCCAGCAGCTTTGTACAGGGGAGGAAAGAGACCCAGTACTTC. It translates to CASSFVQGRKETQYF.

This rearrangement joins TRBV27 to TRBJ2-1, with 15 bases matching TRBD2. Germline loops: CDR1 MNHEY, CDR2 SMNVEV (reference sequence). J lost 9 bases, V lost 5 bases, and 5 bases had no gene match. The CDR3 sequence is 15 residues long. CDR3 region: CASSPKGLAGGEQFF. CDR3 in DNA: TGTGCCAGCAGTCCAAAGGGACTAGCGGGAGGTGAGCAGTTCTTC.

The chain is built from TRBV19 and TRBJ1-4; D perhaps matches TRBD1 (6 bases). The CDR3 length is 14 residues. CDR1 is LNHDA, CDR2 SQIVND, per germline (reference sequence). Trimming left V 4 bases short and J 8 bases short, with 14 bases between. CDR3 nucleotide sequence: TGTGCCAGTAGTAGACAGGCTCAAGCGGAAAAACTGTTTTTT. Protein: CASSRQAQAEKLFF.

This chain uses TRBV7-6 with TRBJ1-3, with D maybe TRBD1 (5 bases). The CDR3 has 18 residues. Trimming cost V 1 base and J 3 bases, with 19 bases left between them. Germline values: CDR1 SGHVS, CDR2 FNYEAQ. CDR3 bases: TGTGCCAGCAGCTTAGATTCCGGCGGGGCCGGGGGTGGAAACACCATATATTTT. Amino acids: CASSLDSGGAGGGNTIYF.

The V gene is TRBV5-1, the J gene TRBJ2-1, with TRBD1 matching over 9 bases. The CDR3 has 15 residues. Germline loops: CDR1 SGHRS, CDR2 YFSETQ. V was pared by 5 bases and J by 0 bases, with 3 bases of the junction left unmatched. The CDR3: CASRPGQGSYNEQFF. In DNA form, the CDR3 reads TGCGCCAGCAGACCGGGACAGGGCTCCTACAATGAGCAGTTCTTC.

The J gene is TRBJ1-4, the V gene TRBV5-6, with D hard to call. There are 16 residues in the CDR3. Germline V lookup: CDR1 SGHDT, CDR2 YYEEEE. The germline V and J ends were trimmed by 2 bases and 4 bases, with 15 bases remaining between them. In nucleotides, the CDR3 is TGTGCCAGCAGCTTTTTCCTCAGTATTCGTAATGAAAAACTGTTTTTT. Translating gives CASSFFLSIRNEKLFF.

CDR3 sequence: CASSGLGGFGGELFF. The CDR3 nucleotides read TGTGCCAGCTCGGGCCTGGGAGGGTTTGGCGGGGAGCTGTTTTTT. J is TRBJ2-2 and V is TRBV2; 7 nucleotides line up with TRBD2. The CDR3 is 15 residues long. CDR1 SNHLY and CDR2 FYNNEI come from the germline V gene. The V gene end was trimmed by 8 bases and the J gene end by 7 bases; junction bases not matched to a gene: 13.

J is TRBJ2-5 and V is TRBV9; TRBD2 might be the D (5 bases). The germline V and J ends were trimmed by 4 bases and 3 bases, with 10 bases remaining between them. Germline CDR1 SGDLS, CDR2 YYNGEE. The CDR3 runs 13 residues. CDR3 DNA sequence: TGTGCCAGCAGCACCGGGATAAAAGAGACCCAGTACTTC. Its protein product is CASSTGIKETQYF.

The chain employs TRBV6-5 and TRBJ2-5, with a possible D match to TRBD2 (7 bases). Trimming removed 10 bases from V and 3 bases from J, with 12 bases in between. Germline CDR1 MNHEY, CDR2 SVGAGI. The CDR3 contains 12 residues. CDR3 coding DNA: TGTGCCACGGGGGCGGGAGAAGAGACCCAGTACTTC. Translation gives CATGAGEETQYF.

The chain is built from TRBV6-4 and TRBJ2-5; maybe TRBD1 (5 bases). V lost 4 bases and J lost 1, with 7 bases in between. This CDR3 is built from 13 residues. Germline assignment: CDR1 MRHNA and CDR2 SNTAGT. This chain's CDR3 is CASSAGPQETQYF. The CDR3, as DNA: TGTGCCAGCAGTGCAGGGCCCCAAGAGACCCAGTACTTC.

V gene TRBV29-1 combines with J gene TRBJ2-1; D is uncertain. Trimming removed 2 bases from V and 1 base from J, with 12 bases in between. The CDR3 length is 15 residues. Germline lookup yields CDR1 SQVTM and CDR2 ANQGSEA. CDR3 in amino acids: CSVELRSLSYNEQFF. The CDR3 DNA reads TGCAGCGTTGAATTGCGGAGTCTTTCCTACAATGAGCAGTTCTTC.

The rearrangement links TRBV2 to TRBJ2-7; D tentatively fits TRBD1 or TRBD2 (5 bases each). With 5 bases removed from V and 3 bases from J, the gap between germline ends came to 8 bases. This CDR3 region has 12 residues. The germline V gene encodes CDR1 SNHLY and CDR2 FYNNEI. CDR3 nucleotide sequence: TGTGCCAGCAGTCGGGACGGCTACGAGCAGTACTTC. Translating gives CASSRDGYEQYF.

V is TRBV9 and J is TRBJ1-2; 7 bases fit TRBD1. Trimming removed 0 bases from V and 8 bases from J; junction bases left unmatched: 4. Germline V gene sequence: CDR1 SGDLS, CDR2 YYNGEE. CDR3 length: 13 amino acids. The CDR3 reads CASSVVQGSGYTF. The CDR3 DNA follows: TGTGCCAGCAGCGTAGTACAGGGGAGCGGCTACACCTTC.

V is TRBV9 and J is TRBJ2-1, with 8 nucleotides matching TRBD2. CDR3 length equals 15 residues. Germline V gene data show CDR1 as SGDLS and CDR2 as YYNGEE. V trimming: 0 bases; J trimming: 5 bases; junction bases outside the gene matches: 4. The DNA of the CDR3 is TGTGCCAGCAGCGTAGGTGTAGCGGGGCACAATGAGCAGTTCTTC. Translating gives CASSVGVAGHNEQFF.

J is TRBJ2-2 and V is TRBV11-3; the D call may be TRBD1 or TRBD2 (6 bases each). Germline V gene data show CDR1 as SGHNT and CDR2 as YENEEA. The V gene lost 4 bases and the J gene lost 1 base, with 16 bases spanning the gap. This CDR3 contains 17 residues. The CDR3 DNA reads TGTGCCAGCAGCTCATTGGGGGGCGCCAAGAACACCGGGGAGCTGTTTTTT. This gives the protein CASSSLGGAKNTGELFF.